This T cell receptor beta chain was observed in a study of T-cell reconstitution after alpha-beta-depleted transplantation in children. This clonotype was observed a few times. The CDR3 runs 15 residues. Looked up from germline, CDR1 is SGHTA and CDR2 is FQGNSA. V lost 5 bases and J 2 bases, leaving 14 bases between the germline ends. TCRbeta library preparation incorporated unique molecular identifiers. TCRdb analysed the PCR reads with MiXCR anew, one entry per CDR3 protein. There are a few hundred thousand distinct CDR3 sequences in the sample; around 9.9% occur only once, and roughly 5% lies in the top ten.

The source is a human donor who donated a stem cell graft to a child with acute myeloid leukemia. V usage is TRBV7-2 and J usage is TRBJ2-3; D perhaps matches TRBD2 (6 bases). The material was PBMCs from the stem cell graft donor, obtained from the stem cell graft. In DNA form, the CDR3 reads TGTGCCAGCAGCGTGCAGGGACTCAACACAGATACGCAGTATTTT. Encoded protein: CASSVQGLNTDTQYF.